Below, 32 T cell receptor beta chains from the same sample are listed, as sequenced in a study of CD8 T cells in ankylosing spondylitis. TCRdb re-called the 5' RACE reads with MiXCR, one entry per CDR3 protein. The sample contains over 60,000 distinct CDR3 sequences, 5.3% of which appear only once. Source material: blood, either unsorted or a sorted T cell fraction (not recorded which). Every receptor here comes from a male donor with ankylosing spondylitis or in good health (not recorded which).

This clonotype showed up many times. The CDR3 ends on some other residue instead of the conserved phenylalanine or tryptophan, so this is likely a read error. No DNA is shown, since the ends of the CDR3 on it are uncertain; the CDR3 is the one TCRdb lists. The chain couples TRBV20-1 to TRBJ2-7; the tabulated D call, TRBD1, remains unverified against the DNA. The germline gives CDR1 DFQATT, CDR2 SNEGSKA (reference sequence). The CDR3 length equals 13 residues, ends included. The CDR3: CSARDSSAPGTGI.

This clonotype was counted ten times or more. The chain employs TRBV12-3 or TRBV12-4 and TRBJ2-1; D possibly corresponds to TRBD2 (5 bases). CDR3 length equals 18 residues. V was shortened by 2 bases and J by 5 bases, with 22 bases between the two germline ends. CDR3 nucleotide sequence: TGTGCCAGCAGTTTAATTGCTCGGGGAATAGGCCCCAACAATGAGCAGTTCTTC. The encoded protein is CASSLIARGIGPNNEQFF.

This clonotype was recorded at least ten times. This chain uses TRBV9 with TRBJ2-1; weak D call: TRBD2 (5 bases). The germline V gene has CDR1 SGDLS and CDR2 YYNGEE. The CDR3 loop spans 13 amino acids. Deletions cut 0 bases from V and 10 bases from J, with 11 bases between. The chain's CDR3 is CASSVEGVQEQFF. CDR3 DNA sequence: TGTGCCAGCAGCGTAGAGGGAGTCCAGGAGCAGTTCTTC. Looking up the rest from reference TRBV9 and TRBJ2-1 gives the full variable domain: DSGVTQTPKHLITATGQRVTLRCSPRSGDLSVYWYQQSLDQGLQFLIQYYNGEERAKGNILERFSAQQFPDLHSELNLSSLELGDSALYFCASSVEGVQEQFFGPGTRLTVL.

This clonotype was seen repeatedly, ten times or more. The chain uses TRBV28 and TRBJ2-5; D is perhaps TRBD1 (5 bases). The CDR3 length is 15 residues. V dropped 4 bases and J dropped 1 base, with 13 bases sitting between them. Germline V CDR1 and CDR2: MDHEN, SYDVKM. The CDR3 loop reads CASSSLQGSQETQYF. For the CDR3, the DNA is TGTGCCAGCAGTTCCCTCCAGGGATCCCAAGAGACCCAGTACTTC. Variable domain in full (rest from reference TRBV28 and TRBJ2-5): DVKVTQSSRYLVKRTGEKVFLECVQDMDHENMFWYRQDPGLGLRLIYFSYDVKMKEKGDIPEGYSVSREKKERFSLILESASTNQTSMYLCASSSLQGSQETQYFGPGTRLLVL.

In its sample, this clonotype was seen many times. J is TRBJ1-3 and V is TRBV3-1; maybe TRBD1 (6 bases). CDR3 length: 17 amino acids. V was cut by 3 bases and J by 2 bases, with 17 bases left in between. Looked up from germline, CDR1 is LGHDT and CDR2 is YNNKEL (reference sequence). In DNA, the CDR3 is TGTGCCAGCAGCCAGGTCCGAACAGGGAAGGCTGGAAACACCATATATTTT. The encoded protein is CASSQVRTGKAGNTIYF.

J is TRBJ1-2 and V is TRBV19, with 9 bases aligning to TRBD1. There are 15 residues in the CDR3. V was clipped by 7 bases and J by 1 base; unmatched bases: 7. CDR1 and CDR2 from the germline V gene are LNHDA and SQIVND (reference sequence). CDR3 in DNA: TGTGCCAGTAAGGAGGGACAGGGCATTAACTATGGCTACACCTTC. Translating gives CASKEGQGINYGYTF.

This clonotype was recorded many times. The DNA of the CDR3 is TGCAGTGCTAGAGATCCTGGCGGATCTACCTACGAGCAGTACTTC. Its protein product is CSARDPGGSTYEQYF. V and J are TRBV20-1 and TRBJ2-7; D remains ambiguous. Trimming took 0 bases from V and 2 from J, leaving 14 bases between them. Germline CDR1 and CDR2: DFQATT and SNEGSKA (reference sequence). The CDR3 runs 15 residues.

This clonotype was seen at least ten times. The chain employs TRBV6-5 and TRBJ2-7; 7 bases align to TRBD1. Germline V gene data show CDR1 as MNHEY and CDR2 as SVGAGI. This CDR3 contains 16 residues. Trimming cost V 2 bases and J 5 bases; bases outside gene matches: 12. DNA for the CDR3: TGTGCCAGCAGTTACGGTCGGGCAGGGGGTAACAACGAGCAGTACTTC. Residues: CASSYGRAGGNNEQYF.

This clonotype has more than one count but fewer than ten. The V and J genes are TRBV7-2 and TRBJ2-1, with TRBD2 matching over 9 bases. CDR3 length: 16 residues. From germline, CDR1 is SGHTA and CDR2 FQGNSA. Germline trimming cut 6 bases from V and 9 bases from J; bases unmatched to any gene: 15. The DNA for the CDR3 is TGTGCCAGCAGACGCCTTTTAGCGGGGGCTGCCGGTGAGCAGTTCTTC. Its translation: CASRRLLAGAAGEQFF.

This clonotype was seen ten or more times. The chain uses TRBV18 and TRBJ1-1; D gene uncertain. The V gene lost 3 bases and the J gene lost 1 base, with 9 bases spanning the gap. CDR1 and CDR2 (germline): KGHSH, LQKENI. CDR3 length: 14 residues. CDR3 sequence: CASSPGSANTEAFF. DNA for the CDR3: TGTGCCAGCTCACCCGGGAGTGCGAACACTGAAGCTTTCTTT.

This clonotype has at least ten counts. The gene calls are TRBV18 and TRBJ1-5; 8 nucleotides align to TRBD1. The CDR3 length is 16 residues. CDR1 is KGHSH and CDR2 is LQKENI in the germline V gene. Unmatched junction bases numbered 6, after V lost 5 bases and J lost 0 bases. The CDR3 loop reads CASSFTGGSSNQPQHF. The CDR3 region has the DNA TGTGCCAGCTCATTCACAGGGGGAAGTAGCAATCAGCCCCAGCATTTT.

There are many counts of this clonotype. The chain combines TRBV9 with TRBJ1-5, with no clear D. The CDR3 totals 13 residues. From germline, CDR1 is SGDLS and CDR2 YYNGEE. V lost 9 bases and J lost 6, with 16 bases in between. CDR3 DNA sequence: TGTGCCACCGCTCCTGGGGAACGTCAGCCCCAGCATTTT. This sequence encodes CATAPGERQPQHF.

This clonotype was observed a handful of times. The chain couples TRBV7-9 to TRBJ1-1; no clear D gene. Per germline, CDR1 SEHNR and CDR2 FQNEAQ (reference sequence). The CDR3 totals 13 residues. Deletions cut 1 base from V and 5 bases from J, with 8 bases between. CDR3 bases: TGTGCCAGCAGCTTAGGGTCTGGGACTGAAGCTTTCTTT. Its translation: CASSLGSGTEAFF.

This clonotype was counted at least ten times. The chain couples TRBV5-1 to TRBJ1-1; no reliable D call. Germline CDR1 SGHRS, CDR2 YFSETQ. V lost 0 bases, J lost 5 bases, and 17 bases lay in between. The CDR3 consists of 16 residues. The CDR3 loop reads CASSLVSGYVGTEAFF. The DNA of the CDR3 is TGCGCCAGCAGCTTGGTGAGTGGATACGTGGGGACTGAAGCTTTCTTT.

This clonotype was recorded many times. The chain couples TRBV29-1 to TRBJ1-3; no clear D. Trimming shortened V by 4 bases and J by 0 bases, and 10 bases separated the two germline ends. CDR3 length equals 14 residues. Germline CDR1 reads SQVTM; CDR2 reads ANQGSEA. The CDR3 reads CSVVPDGSGNTIYF. The CDR3 DNA reads as TGCAGCGTTGTACCCGACGGCTCTGGAAACACCATATATTTT.

This clonotype was counted a few times. The chain is built from TRBV7-8 and TRBJ1-4, with D unresolved. V was clipped by 1 base and J by 0 bases, with 18 bases between them. The germline CDR1 and CDR2 sequences are SGHVS and FQNEAQ. This CDR3 has 19 amino acids. The CDR3 coding sequence is TGTGCCAGCAGCTTAGTCTTGGCAGGACCGGGGTCAACTAATGAAAAACTGTTTTTT. This translates into CASSLVLAGPGSTNEKLFF.

This clonotype was picked up many times. The V gene is TRBV5-1, the J gene TRBJ2-3, with D perhaps TRBD1 or TRBD2 (6 bases each). The ends were cut back, 0 bases at V and 5 bases at J, with 16 bases in the middle. This CDR3 comprises 16 residues. CDR1 and CDR2 from the germline V gene are SGHRS and YFSETQ. The CDR3 sequence is CASSLEGGLGGDTQYF. The CDR3 DNA follows: TGCGCCAGCAGCTTGGAAGGGGGACTTGGGGGAGATACGCAGTATTTT.

This clonotype was counted ten times or more. The genes are TRBV28 and TRBJ1-1, with unresolved D. The length of the CDR3 is 12 residues. Per germline, CDR1 MDHEN and CDR2 SYDVKM. V lost 7 bases to trimming and J lost 3 bases, with 9 bases between them. The CDR3 nucleotides read TGTGCCAGCACCGAAAGGGACACTGAAGCTTTCTTT. It yields the protein CASTERDTEAFF.

In its sample, this clonotype was seen many times. This chain connects TRBV5-1 to TRBJ2-7; no clear D. V was shortened by 0 bases and J by 3 bases, with 10 bases between the two germline ends. There are 14 residues in the CDR3. Germline CDR1 is SGHRS and CDR2 is YFSETQ. The CDR3 bases are TGCGCCAGCAGCTTGGAAGGCAGAGTCTACGAGCAGTACTTC. Translated, it gives CASSLEGRVYEQYF. Combining the CDR3 with reference TRBV5-1 and TRBJ2-7 gives the whole variable domain KAGVTQTPRYLIKTRGQQVTLSCSPISGHRSVSWYQQTPGQGLQFLFEYFSETQRNKGNFPGRFSGRQFSNSRSEMNVSTLELGDSALYLCASSLEGRVYEQYFGPGTRLTVT.

This clonotype showed up many times. The chain has TRBV5-1 and TRBJ2-5; 8 bases match TRBD2. Germline V gene lookup returns CDR1 SGHRS and CDR2 YFSETQ. The trim removed 4 bases at V and 4 bases at J, leaving 9 bases unmatched. This CDR3 contains 15 residues. The CDR3 sequence is CASSPSGGGLETQYF. The CDR3 nucleotides read TGCGCCAGCAGCCCCAGCGGGGGAGGTTTAGAGACCCAGTACTTC.

There are many counts of this clonotype. The chain couples TRBV5-1 to TRBJ2-2, with D unclear. Germline CDR1 SGHRS, CDR2 YFSETQ. Trimming left V 0 bases short and J 5 bases short, with 8 bases between. The CDR3 extends over 14 amino acids. The CDR3 nucleotides read TGCGCCAGCAGCTTGGTTATGGATACCGGGGAGCTGTTTTTT. It is translated as CASSLVMDTGELFF.

Comments on this clonotype: The junction shows a germline mismatch at one end, possibly a read error. The chain joins TRBV20-1 to TRBJ2-1; D is undetermined. The CDR3 extends over 17 amino acids. CDR1 is DFQATT and CDR2 is SNEGSKA in the germline V gene (reference sequence). This chain's CDR3 is CCAKTATVPVLYNEQFF. DNA of the CDR3: TGCTGTGCTAAAACCGCCACAGTCCCGGTCCTCTACAATGAGCAGTTCTTC.

This clonotype was picked up many times. The chain employs TRBV5-1 and TRBJ2-5, with a tentative D call TRBD1 (6 bases). V was shortened by 4 bases and J by 3 bases, with 10 bases between the two germline ends. The CDR3 totals 13 residues. Germline V gives CDR1 SGHRS, CDR2 YFSETQ. CDR3 sequence reads: CASSSSGEETQYF. The CDR3 DNA reads TGCGCCAGCAGCAGTTCAGGGGAAGAGACCCAGTACTTC.

At least ten counts were recorded for this clonotype. The CDR3 reads CASSLGAVGDEQYF. Written as DNA, the CDR3 is TGCGCCAGCAGCTTGGGAGCGGTCGGCGACGAGCAGTACTTC. V is TRBV5-1 and J is TRBJ2-7; D perhaps matches TRBD2 (5 bases). V lost 0 bases, J lost 5 bases, and 12 bases lay in between. The CDR3 sequence is 14 residues long. CDR1 and CDR2 from the germline V gene are SGHRS and YFSETQ.

This clonotype was recorded many times. The chain is built from TRBV27 and TRBJ1-1; weak D call: TRBD1 (5 bases). V gave up 7 bases and J gave up 3 bases, with 18 bases separating them. CDR1 and CDR2 from the germline V gene are MNHEY and SMNVEV (reference sequence). This CDR3 region has 15 residues. CDR3 region: CASTAWGGGDTEAFF. As DNA, the CDR3 is TGTGCCAGCACAGCTTGGGGGGGAGGCGACACTGAAGCTTTCTTT.

This clonotype has at least ten counts. The chain recombines TRBV20-1 with TRBJ2-1, with D perhaps TRBD2 (6 bases). The CDR3 length is 15 residues. Trimming removed 3 bases from V and 6 bases from J, with 18 bases in between. Germline CDR1 is DFQATT and CDR2 is SNEGSKA (reference sequence). CDR3 nucleotides: TGCAGTGCTAGCCTGGCGGGGAGACCACTCAATGAGCAGTTCTTC. Protein product: CSASLAGRPLNEQFF.

This clonotype was seen many times. This chain connects TRBV5-1 to TRBJ2-3; 7 bases are shared with TRBD1. CDR1 and CDR2 from the germline V gene are SGHRS and YFSETQ. The ends lost 2 bases at V and 2 bases at J; junction bases unmatched: 11. This CDR3 is built from 17 residues. This CDR3 reads CASSFEPRQGPTDTQYF. The CDR3 DNA follows: TGCGCCAGCAGCTTCGAACCAAGACAGGGCCCCACAGATACGCAGTATTTT.

This clonotype showed up many times. This rearrangement joins TRBV20-1 to TRBJ2-3; a possible D gene is TRBD1 (5 bases). V lost 1 base to trimming and J lost 2 bases, with 19 bases between them. CDR1 is DFQATT and CDR2 is SNEGSKA in the germline V gene (reference sequence). The CDR3 has 17 residues. The CDR3 reads CSARGAPGQGTTDTQYF. CDR3 coding DNA: TGCAGTGCTAGAGGGGCGCCAGGGCAGGGAACCACAGATACGCAGTATTTT.

This clonotype was found many times. The genes are TRBV7-6 and TRBJ1-6; D is undetermined. Trimming pared 2 bases from V and 10 bases from J, leaving 15 bases between. There are 15 residues in the CDR3. The germline CDR1 and CDR2 sequences are SGHVS and FNYEAQ. CDR3 in amino acids: CASSLSSRTGSPLHF. The CDR3 DNA is TGTGCCAGCAGCTTATCTTCTCGGACTGGATCACCCCTCCACTTT.

This clonotype was seen at least ten times. The gene calls are TRBV6-6 and TRBJ2-3; D might be TRBD1 (5 bases). CDR3 length equals 12 residues. The V and J ends lost 6 bases and 6 bases respectively, with 10 bases between them. From germline, CDR1 is MNHNY and CDR2 SVGAGI (reference sequence). The CDR3: CASRNTGDTQYF. The DNA of the CDR3 is TGTGCCAGCAGAAACACAGGTGATACGCAGTATTTT.

This clonotype was picked up many times. V usage is TRBV10-1 and J usage is TRBJ2-1, with D hard to call. Germline values: CDR1 WNHNN, CDR2 SYGVQD (reference sequence). The CDR3 spans 14 residues. Trimming took off 5 bases at V and 7 bases at J, with 15 bases between the two ends. Written as DNA, the CDR3 is TGCGCCAGCAGTCCCTTTACCAGGAATAATGAGCAGTTCTTC. Residues: CASSPFTRNNEQFF.

This clonotype was seen many times. The chain links TRBV7-2 to TRBJ2-3; D is uncertain. There are 14 residues in the CDR3. Trimming left V 2 bases short and J 0 bases short, with 6 bases between. Germline V lookup: CDR1 SGHTA, CDR2 FQGNSA. The CDR3 region has the DNA TGTGCCAGCAGCTTAACGTATAGCACAGATACGCAGTATTTT. Translated, it gives CASSLTYSTDTQYF.